This TCR beta chain comes out of a study of blood T cell repertoires in COVID-19. Study-level information: Donors in the United States, Italy and Spain gave samples during acute or convalescent COVID-19. Sample material is recorded as cDNA or gDNA derived from T cells, B-cell-depleted T cells, or PBMCs.

Original processing notes: Nucleated cell number was recorded as an estimate derived from reference gene primer amplification. Method: immunoSEQ multiplex PCR; TCRdb's copy keeps in-frame clones and lacks some. V, J and clone size derive from that table, while D and trimming were established from the DNA sequence. The table has a few hundred thousand clones, approximately 77% seen once. With V trimmed by 2 bases and J by 4 bases, 6 bases remained unmatched. CDR1 and CDR2 from the germline V gene are MNHEY and SMNVEV (reference sequence). The CDR3 covers 16 residues. The TCR was taken from a woman older than 75 with acute or convalescent COVID-19. The chain couples TRBV27 to TRBJ1-1, with 11 bases identical to TRBD1. The source material was peripheral blood. DNA of the CDR3: TGTGCCAGCAGTTTAAGCTATGGGACAGGGGGCACTGAAGCTTTCTTT. It translates to CASSLSYGTGGTEAFF.